These 22 T cell receptor beta chains originate from one sample sequenced in a study of T-cell reconstitution after alpha-beta-depleted transplantation in children. The TCRbeta library was prepared with unique molecular identifiers. Via MiXCR, TCRdb re-called the PCR reads, giving one row per CDR3 protein. The profile shows fewer than 700,000 distinct CDR3 sequences, approximately 12% of them singletons. Sequenced here: PBMCs, mostly from graft donor cells, sampled 360 days after TCRalphabeta/CD19-depleted stem cell transplant. The receptors come from a male patient younger than 18 who had a stem cell transplant for acute myeloid leukemia, so the T cells may come from the graft donor.

The table lists this clonotype with many counts. This sequence joins TRBV12-3 or TRBV12-4 and TRBJ2-7; the match to TRBD2 covers 9 bases. Trimming took 6 bases from V and 1 from J; bases not matched to a gene: 1. The CDR3 consists of 13 residues. The CDR3 bases are TGTGCCAGCAGAGCGGGGGGTTCCTACGAGCAGTACTTC. It is translated as CASRAGGSYEQYF.

The chain uses TRBV5-6 and TRBJ2-1, with 8 nucleotides matching TRBD2. Germline V gene lookup returns CDR1 SGHDT and CDR2 YYEEEE. This CDR3 has 18 residues. J lost 4 bases, V lost 0 bases, and 12 bases had no gene match. In nucleotides, the CDR3 is TGTGCCAGCAGCTTGGTAGACTCCGGGACTAGATGGTACAATGAGCAGTTCTTC. This translates into CASSLVDSGTRWYNEQFF.

This rearrangement joins TRBV19 to TRBJ1-1; D perhaps matches TRBD1 (6 bases). There are 14 residues in the CDR3. Germline V lookup: CDR1 LNHDA, CDR2 SQIVND (reference sequence). V lost 7 bases and J lost 2, with 14 bases in between. CDR3 nucleotide sequence: TGTGCCAGTACCGAGGGGGGCACTAACACTGAAGCTTTCTTT. This codes for CASTEGGTNTEAFF.

There are a few counts of this clonotype. The J gene is TRBJ2-5, the V gene TRBV3-1, with D hard to call. From germline, CDR1 is LGHDT and CDR2 YNNKEL (reference sequence). The V gene lost 0 bases and the J gene lost 8 bases, with 16 bases spanning the gap. This CDR3 contains 15 residues. CDR3: CASSQEPSRKKTQYF. The CDR3 bases are TGTGCCAGCAGCCAAGAGCCCAGCCGCAAGAAAACCCAGTACTTC.

This clonotype was seen at least ten times. V usage is TRBV28 and J usage is TRBJ2-7; D could derive from TRBD1 or TRBD2 (6 bases each). CDR3 length: 15 amino acids. The V gene's germline CDR1 is MDHEN and CDR2 SYDVKM. The germline V and J ends were trimmed by 6 bases and 4 bases, with 19 bases remaining between them. CDR3 nucleotide sequence: TGTGCCAGCAGCTGGAGGGGGGACTCGAGGTACGAGCAGTACTTC. Translation: CASSWRGDSRYEQYF. The whole variable domain, filled in from reference TRBV28 and TRBJ2-7, reads DVKVTQSSRYLVKRTGEKVFLECVQDMDHENMFWYRQDPGLGLRLIYFSYDVKMKEKGDIPEGYSVSREKKERFSLILESASTNQTSMYLCASSWRGDSRYEQYFGPGTRLTVT.

The table lists this clonotype with many counts. The chain carries TRBV6-2 or TRBV6-3 and TRBJ2-7; a possible D gene is TRBD2 (6 bases). In germline, CDR1 is MNHEY, CDR2 SVGEGT. The CDR3 totals 13 residues. Trimming removed 6 bases from V and 3 bases from J, with 12 bases in between. The CDR3 sequence: CASSPGGYYEQYF. The CDR3 nucleotides are TGTGCCAGCAGCCCCGGGGGATACTACGAGCAGTACTTC.

This clonotype was seen repeatedly, ten times or more. The rearrangement joins TRBV28 to TRBJ2-1; TRBD2 agrees at 9 bases. The germline gives CDR1 MDHEN, CDR2 SYDVKM. The V segment lost 9 bases and the J segment 10 bases; nucleotides outside the gene matches: 10. This CDR3 region has 13 residues. CDR3 DNA sequence: TGTGCCAGTAAAATAGCGGGGGCGATCGAGCAGTTCTTC. This gives the protein CASKIAGAIEQFF. Looking up the rest from reference TRBV28 and TRBJ2-1 gives the full variable domain: DVKVTQSSRYLVKRTGEKVFLECVQDMDHENMFWYRQDPGLGLRLIYFSYDVKMKEKGDIPEGYSVSREKKERFSLILESASTNQTSMYLCASKIAGAIEQFFGPGTRLTVL.

The chain is built from TRBV20-1 and TRBJ2-5; unclear D gene. The ends were cut back, 2 bases at V and 7 bases at J, with 14 bases in the middle. The length of the CDR3 is 13 residues. Germline assignment: CDR1 DFQATT and CDR2 SNEGSKA (reference sequence). The CDR3 nucleotides read TGCAGTGCTAGATCCCTAGGTGGTGGGACCCAGTACTTC. This sequence encodes CSARSLGGGTQYF.

This chain uses TRBV7-9 with TRBJ2-3; 9 nucleotides agree with TRBD1. The CDR3 has 15 amino acids. Germline CDR1 and CDR2: SEHNR and FQNEAQ (reference sequence). Trimming removed 6 bases from V and 4 bases from J; junction bases left unmatched: 8. The CDR3 loop is CASRPGTGLPDTQYF. CDR3 sequence (DNA): TGTGCCAGCAGGCCAGGGACAGGGTTGCCAGATACGCAGTATTTT.

The chain is built from TRBV6-1 and TRBJ2-4; 10 bases are shared with TRBD2. V lost 6 bases to trimming and J lost 6 bases; unmatched junction nucleotides: 2. The CDR3 consists of 13 residues. Germline V gene lookup returns CDR1 MNHNS and CDR2 SASEGT. Here the CDR3 DNA reads TGTGCCAGCAGCCCTAGCGGGAGAAACATTCAGTACTTC. Its translation is CASSPSGRNIQYF.

A few counts support this clonotype. The V call is TRBV29-1, the J call TRBJ1-5, with 8 bases aligning to TRBD1. V lost 7 bases and J lost 6; bases outside the gene matches: 8. The CDR3 totals 13 residues. Germline loops: CDR1 SQVTM, CDR2 ANQGSEA. The CDR3 DNA is TGCAGCGCAGGGACAGGCACTTCTCAGCCCCAGCATTTT. Amino acids: CSAGTGTSQPQHF.

This clonotype was seen a few times. The germline gene is not matched at one end of the junction; a read error may be the cause. This chain links TRBV20-1 with TRBJ2-1; TRBD2 is a possible D gene (6 bases). This CDR3 has 11 amino acids. Germline CDR1 reads DFQATT; CDR2 reads SNEGSKA (reference sequence). CDR3 DNA sequence: TGCAGTGCTATTAGCGGCCCGATTAGGATCTTC. Protein product: CSAISGPIRIF.

The sample holds a few counts of this clonotype. The chain employs TRBV7-9 and TRBJ2-7; tentative D call: TRBD1 (6 bases). Trimming removed 2 bases at V and 3 bases at J, with 17 bases between. This CDR3 region has 16 residues. Germline V gene lookup returns CDR1 SEHNR and CDR2 FQNEAQ (reference sequence). In DNA form, the CDR3 reads TGTGCCAGCAGCTTACTAATCCGACAGGACCACTACGAGCAGTACTTC. Amino acid sequence: CASSLLIRQDHYEQYF.

In this sample, this clonotype turned up a few times. The rearrangement uses TRBV28 and TRBJ2-3, with D hard to call. The length of the CDR3 is 12 residues. Germline CDR1 and CDR2: MDHEN and SYDVKM. The germline V and J ends were trimmed by 1 base and 7 bases, with 6 bases remaining between them. This CDR3 reads CASSLFLHTQYF. The CDR3 region has the DNA TGTGCCAGCAGTTTATTCCTGCATACGCAGTATTTT. Filled out from reference TRBV28 and TRBJ2-3, the complete variable domain reads DVKVTQSSRYLVKRTGEKVFLECVQDMDHENMFWYRQDPGLGLRLIYFSYDVKMKEKGDIPEGYSVSREKKERFSLILESASTNQTSMYLCASSLFLHTQYFGPGTRLTVL.

The chain links TRBV30 to TRBJ2-7, with 8 bases that match TRBD2. The germline CDR1 and CDR2 sequences are GTSNPN and SVGIG (reference sequence). V was pared by 6 bases and J by 3 bases, with 10 bases of the junction left unmatched. The CDR3 is 14 residues long. The CDR3 sequence: CACTAGASIYEQYF. For the CDR3, the DNA is TGTGCCTGTACAGCGGGAGCCTCCATCTACGAGCAGTACTTC.

V and J are TRBV11-1 and TRBJ2-5; 13 bases are a match to TRBD2. After removal of 5 bases from V and 4 bases from J, the junction contained 16 bases not matched to a gene. CDR1 and CDR2 from the germline V gene are SGHAT and FQDESV (reference sequence). The CDR3 has 19 residues. Written as DNA, the CDR3 is TGTGCCAGCAGCCGAGGCAAGTTATCCGGGACTAGCGGGACAGAGACCCAGTACTTC. This encodes CASSRGKLSGTSGTETQYF.

V and J are TRBV6-2 or TRBV6-3 and TRBJ2-1; 10 bases map to TRBD1. After removal of 3 bases from V and 6 bases from J, the junction contained 5 bases not matched to a gene. CDR3 length: 15 residues. CDR1 and CDR2 from the germline V gene are MNHEY and SVGEGT. DNA of the CDR3: TGTGCCAGCAGTTATCGACAGGGGGCCGGCAATGAGCAGTTCTTC. This translates into CASSYRQGAGNEQFF.

In this sample, this clonotype turned up many times. The chain combines TRBV6-2 or TRBV6-3 with TRBJ2-1; 11 bases align to TRBD2. The CDR3 length is 16 residues. Looked up from germline, CDR1 is MNHEY and CDR2 is SVGEGT. Unmatched junction bases numbered 7, after V lost 3 bases and J lost 6 bases. The CDR3 loop is CASSYILTSGANEQFF. The CDR3 region has the DNA TGTGCCAGCAGTTATATCCTGACTAGCGGGGCCAATGAGCAGTTCTTC.

This clonotype has at least ten counts. The chain has TRBV5-1 and TRBJ2-4; TRBD2 agrees at 7 bases. The germline V gene encodes CDR1 SGHRS and CDR2 YFSETQ. The CDR3 sequence is 17 residues long. V gave up 0 bases and J gave up 3 bases; unmatched junction bases: 9. For the CDR3, the DNA is TGCGCCAGCAGCTTGGGGCTAGCGGAAGGGGTCAAAAACATTCAGTACTTC. Protein sequence: CASSLGLAEGVKNIQYF.

This clonotype was seen only a few times. V gene TRBV18 combines with J gene TRBJ1-6; D uncertain. The CDR3 contains 14 residues. Trimming pared 5 bases from V and 11 bases from J, leaving 16 bases between. In germline, CDR1 is KGHSH, CDR2 LQKENI. The CDR3 DNA reads as TGTGCCAGCTCATCCCTTTCCCTGGCGGCACCCCTCCACTTT. Translated, it gives CASSSLSLAAPLHF.

This clonotype has a handful of counts. This chain joins TRBV28 and TRBJ2-3; D is possibly TRBD1 (6 bases). CDR1 is MDHEN and CDR2 is SYDVKM in the germline V gene. V lost 4 bases and J lost 3, with 14 bases in between. This CDR3 region has 15 residues. The CDR3 protein is CASSSLRGGTDTQYF. Here the CDR3 DNA reads TGTGCCAGCAGTTCCCTCAGGGGTGGGACAGATACGCAGTATTTT.

V usage is TRBV30 and J usage is TRBJ1-1; D is unclear. The CDR3 length is 12 residues. Germline CDR1 and CDR2: GTSNPN and SVGIG (reference sequence). Trimming removed 4 bases at V and 3 bases at J, with 9 bases between. The chain's CDR3 is CAWTIRYTEAFF. In DNA, the CDR3 is TGTGCCTGGACCATTAGATACACTGAAGCTTTCTTT.